One and the same sample provided the 32 T cell receptor beta chains below, sequenced in a study of cytotoxic CD8 clonotypes in ibrutinib-treated CLL. Here immunoSEQ multiplex PCR was the method, and the copy in TCRdb shows in-frame clones only, minus some. The data show approximately 190,000 clones, with around 75% seen just once and about 6% held by the top ten. Specimen: PBMCs, collected after 12 months of ibrutinib treatment. The receptor source for this set is a human donor with chronic lymphocytic leukemia.

V and J are TRBV6-6 and TRBJ2-3; D uncertain. The CDR3 runs 13 residues. CDR1 is MNHNY, CDR2 SVGAGI, per germline (reference sequence). Trimming stripped 6 bases from V and 0 bases from J, with 7 bases between. The CDR3 loop reads CASRKTSTDTQYF. In nucleotides, the CDR3 is TGTGCCAGCAGAAAAACTAGCACAGATACGCAGTATTTT.

The rearrangement uses TRBV6-5 and TRBJ1-5; possibly TRBD1 for D (6 bases). This CDR3 has 14 amino acids. Trimming removed 7 bases at V and 5 bases at J, with 15 bases between. Germline V gives CDR1 MNHEY, CDR2 SVGAGI. CDR3: CASKGPGAHQPQHF. The CDR3 DNA sequence: TGTGCCAGCAAAGGGCCAGGGGCCCATCAGCCCCAGCATTTT.

The V and J genes are TRBV25-1 and TRBJ2-7, with a possible D match to TRBD2 (6 bases). The CDR3 totals 15 residues. Germline V gene lookup returns CDR1 MGHDK and CDR2 SYGVNS. V shed 0 bases and J shed 6 bases, with 15 bases lying between them. The CDR3 reads CASSEYYFGRGEQYF. DNA of the CDR3: TGTGCCAGCAGTGAATATTATTTCGGGCGGGGCGAGCAGTACTTC.

This rearrangement joins TRBV5-1 to TRBJ2-5; 8 positions match TRBD2. CDR1 SGHRS and CDR2 YFSETQ come from the germline V gene. With 0 bases clipped from V and 2 bases from J, the junction kept 3 bases outside the gene matches. This CDR3 has 15 amino acids. The CDR3 DNA is TGCGCCAGCAGCTTGGGGCGGGGGGAACAAGAGACCCAGTACTTC. It translates to CASSLGRGEQETQYF.

This clone was observed once. At the DNA level, this CDR3 is encoded by other sequences in the same sample as well. The CDR3 region is CASSLDGAGNTIYF. The CDR3 nucleotides read TGCGCCAGCAGCTTGGACGGGGCTGGAAACACCATATATTTT. The gene calls are TRBV5-1 and TRBJ1-3; D not certain. Germline loops: CDR1 SGHRS, CDR2 YFSETQ. Trimming took 0 bases from V and 2 from J, leaving 6 bases between them. This CDR3 is built from 14 residues.

The chain recombines TRBV4-2 with TRBJ2-5; 7 bases fit TRBD2. This CDR3 region has 16 residues. Per germline, CDR1 LGHNA and CDR2 YNFKEQ. The J segment lost 9 bases and the V segment lost 5 bases, leaving 18 bases of the junction unmatched. The DNA for the CDR3 is TGTGCCAGCAGCTCTGCCTCGACTAGCCTCCTCGGGGCCCAGTACTTC. Its translation: CASSSASTSLLGAQYF.

This clone was picked up a small number of times. The chain carries TRBV2 and TRBJ2-7; a weak D match, TRBD1 (6 bases). CDR3 length equals 14 residues. Per germline, CDR1 SNHLY and CDR2 FYNNEI. Trimming removed 8 bases at V and 6 bases at J, with 20 bases between. CDR3: CASLPRTAPSEQYF. The CDR3 DNA sequence: TGTGCCAGCCTTCCCAGGACAGCACCCAGCGAGCAGTACTTC.

This clone came up a few times. The CDR3 DNA reads TGTGCCAGCAGCCAATCCAGGGGCAACGCTGAAGCTTTCTTT. Its protein is CASSQSRGNAEAFF. The J gene is TRBJ1-1, the V gene TRBV16; D possibly corresponds to TRBD1 (6 bases). The CDR3 contains 14 residues. Trimming stripped 0 bases from V and 6 bases from J, with 11 bases between. CDR1 is KGHSY and CDR2 is FQNENV in the germline V gene. The full variable domain, its missing parts supplied by reference TRBV16 and TRBJ1-1, is GEEVAQTPKHLVRGEGQKAKLYCAPIKGHSYVFWYQQVLKNEFKFLISFQNENVFDETGMPKERFSAKCLPNSPCSLEIQATKLEDSAVYFCASSQSRGNAEAFFGQGTRLTVV.

The gene calls are TRBV6-1 and TRBJ1-2; 8 bases fit TRBD1. The ends lost 2 bases at V and 0 bases at J; junction bases unmatched: 2. Germline CDR1 MNHNS, CDR2 SASEGT. This CDR3 is 15 amino acids long. In nucleotides, the CDR3 is TGTGCCAGCAGTGAACCGGGACAGGCTAACTATGGCTACACCTTC. Its translation is CASSEPGQANYGYTF.

The gene calls are TRBV4-2 and TRBJ2-1, with D tentatively TRBD2 (5 bases). CDR3 length: 15 amino acids. The V gene lost 4 bases and the J gene lost 5 bases, with 15 bases spanning the gap. CDR1 LGHNA and CDR2 YNFKEQ come from the germline V gene. DNA of the CDR3: TGTGCCAGCAGCCGAGGCGATAGCGAGCACAATGAGCAGTTCTTC. Translation gives CASSRGDSEHNEQFF.

This clone has a single count. This chain uses TRBV9 with TRBJ2-3; perhaps D is TRBD1 or TRBD2 (6 bases each). The V end lost 2 bases, the J end lost 5 bases, and 15 bases lay between the germline ends. From germline, CDR1 is SGDLS and CDR2 YYNGEE. This CDR3 spans 15 amino acids. DNA of the CDR3: TGTGCCAGCAGCGTTAGGGGGGACGGAGGAGATACGCAGTATTTT. Protein sequence: CASSVRGDGGDTQYF.

This sequence joins TRBV30 and TRBJ1-5; 10 nucleotides line up with TRBD1. V gave up 3 bases and J gave up 4 bases; unmatched junction bases: 9. The CDR3 spans 16 residues. CDR1 and CDR2 from the germline V gene are GTSNPN and SVGIG (reference sequence). DNA for the CDR3: TGTGCCTGGAGCCGAGGGACAGGGGTAAGAAATCAGCCCCAGCATTTT. Protein product: CAWSRGTGVRNQPQHF.

In its sample, this clone was seen a few times. V is TRBV9 and J is TRBJ2-5; 10 nucleotides line up with TRBD1. The CDR3 length is 15 residues. CDR1 is SGDLS and CDR2 is YYNGEE in the germline V gene. J gave up 5 bases and V 4 bases, and 8 bases lay outside the gene matches. The CDR3 protein is CASSPRTGGLETQYF. CDR3 DNA: TGTGCCAGCAGCCCCCGGACAGGGGGTTTGGAGACCCAGTACTTC.

The chain joins TRBV27 to TRBJ1-3; 10 positions match TRBD1. Germline trimming cut 0 bases from V and 2 bases from J; bases unmatched to any gene: 1. The CDR3 runs 16 residues. In germline, CDR1 is MNHEY, CDR2 SMNVEV (reference sequence). CDR3 bases: TGTGCCAGCAGTTTATCTGGGACAGGGGCTGGAAACACCATATATTTT. Translated: CASSLSGTGAGNTIYF.

This clone has only a few counts. The chain couples TRBV6-5 to TRBJ2-2; TRBD1 matches at 7 bases. The CDR3 loop spans 15 amino acids. Trimming removed 6 bases from V and 1 base from J; junction bases left unmatched: 5. Germline CDR1 reads MNHEY; CDR2 reads SVGAGI. Here the CDR3 reads CASSYRQGNTGELFF. The DNA for the CDR3 is TGTGCCAGCAGCTACAGACAGGGGAACACCGGGGAGCTGTTTTTT.

The genes are TRBV30 and TRBJ1-1; no definite D call. The V gene lost 0 bases and the J gene lost 10 bases, with 12 bases spanning the gap. This CDR3 spans 12 amino acids. Per the germline V gene, CDR1 is GTSNPN and CDR2 is SVGIG (reference sequence). As DNA, the CDR3 is TGTGCCTGGAGTGTAATGGGTTTAACAGCTTTCTTT. Protein: CAWSVMGLTAFF.

This chain links TRBV7-2 with TRBJ2-5, with TRBD2 matching over 8 bases. V dropped 0 bases and J dropped 4; count of bases not matched to a gene: 7. CDR1 is SGHTA and CDR2 is FQGNSA in the germline V gene. CDR3 size: 16 residues. Written as DNA, the CDR3 is TGTGCCAGCAGCTTAGCCGGGGGGGGAGTCAGAGAGACCCAGTACTTC. This translates into CASSLAGGGVRETQYF.

The chain has TRBV30 and TRBJ1-2; TRBD1 might be the D (6 bases). Germline lookup yields CDR1 GTSNPN and CDR2 SVGIG (reference sequence). The ends were cut back, 0 bases at V and 4 bases at J, with 12 bases in the middle. This CDR3 contains 14 residues. The CDR3 protein is CAWSVAGVTYGYTF. The CDR3 DNA sequence: TGTGCCTGGAGTGTAGCAGGGGTGACCTATGGCTACACCTTC.

This clone was counted between two and nine times. The chain is built from TRBV30 and TRBJ1-3; D gene ambiguous. Per germline, CDR1 GTSNPN and CDR2 SVGIG (reference sequence). The ends were cut back, 2 bases at V and 0 bases at J, with 8 bases in the middle. The CDR3 runs to 14 residues. The CDR3 loop reads CAWSYSASGNTIYF. The DNA of the CDR3 is TGTGCCTGGAGTTACTCCGCCTCTGGAAACACCATATATTTT.

The chain combines TRBV7-8 with TRBJ2-1; 10 bases line up with TRBD2. The germline CDR1 and CDR2 sequences are SGHVS and FQNEAQ. The CDR3 loop spans 16 amino acids. Trimming cost V 0 bases and J 8 bases; bases outside gene matches: 7. CDR3 sequence reads: CASSLAGAGGRDEQFF. As DNA, the CDR3 is TGTGCCAGCAGCTTAGCGGGAGCGGGGGGGCGCGATGAGCAGTTCTTC.

This chain joins TRBV18 and TRBJ2-1, with D possibly being TRBD1 (6 bases). The CDR3 has 14 amino acids. V gave up 1 base and J gave up 7 bases, with 11 bases separating them. Germline V gene lookup returns CDR1 KGHSH and CDR2 LQKENI. The CDR3 is CASSPRQALNEQFF. As DNA, the CDR3 is TGTGCCAGCTCACCACGACAGGCCCTAAATGAGCAGTTCTTC.

The chain uses TRBV9 and TRBJ1-5; D unclear. The germline V gene encodes CDR1 SGDLS and CDR2 YYNGEE. The CDR3 consists of 14 residues. V was trimmed by 0 bases and J by 0 bases, leaving 4 bases between them. CDR3 in amino acids: CASSVASSNQPQHF. Written as DNA, the CDR3 is TGTGCCAGCAGCGTAGCGAGTAGCAATCAGCCCCAGCATTTT.

The V call is TRBV9, the J call TRBJ1-4; 12 nucleotides align to TRBD1. V lost 4 bases, J lost 4 bases, and 14 bases stayed unmatched. Germline lookup yields CDR1 SGDLS and CDR2 YYNGEE. The CDR3 sequence is 19 residues long. CDR3 region: CASSSRSGTGGYGNEKLFF. CDR3 DNA: TGTGCCAGCAGCTCAAGATCCGGGACAGGGGGCTATGGTAATGAAAAACTGTTTTTT.

This chain uses TRBV5-4 with TRBJ1-6, with D unclear. Germline CDR1 SGHNT, CDR2 YYREEE (reference sequence). Trimming pared 1 base from V and 4 bases from J, leaving 9 bases between. The CDR3 totals 15 residues. The CDR3 spells CASSLNSLYNSPLHF. The CDR3 coding sequence is TGTGCCAGCAGCTTGAATAGCCTATATAATTCACCCCTCCACTTT.

This clone was seen at least ten times. The genes are TRBV2 and TRBJ2-5; D is unresolved. V lost 6 bases and J 4 bases, leaving 15 bases between the germline ends. Germline V gene sequence: CDR1 SNHLY, CDR2 FYNNEI. This CDR3 has 14 amino acids. CDR3 in amino acids: CASSHVTPLETQYF. CDR3 DNA sequence: TGTGCCAGCAGCCATGTCACGCCCCTAGAGACCCAGTACTTC.

This clone was seen many times. The V call is TRBV4-1, the J call TRBJ2-1, with a tentative D call TRBD2 (5 bases). The germline V gene has CDR1 MGHRA and CDR2 YSYEKL. The germline V and J ends were trimmed by 1 base and 8 bases, with 15 bases remaining between them. CDR3 length: 15 residues. The CDR3: CASSQVLRTWDEQFF. The CDR3 nucleotides read TGCGCCAGCAGCCAAGTATTGCGGACTTGGGATGAGCAGTTCTTC.

The chain has TRBV27 and TRBJ1-2; 11 bases agree with TRBD1. The V gene end was trimmed by 7 bases and the J gene end by 4 bases; junction bases not matched to a gene: 17. CDR3 size: 18 residues. CDR1 is MNHEY, CDR2 SMNVEV, per germline (reference sequence). The CDR3: CASTRIWPDRGRVYGYTF. The CDR3 nucleotides read TGTGCCAGCACCCGTATCTGGCCGGACAGGGGGCGCGTCTATGGCTACACCTTC.

V and J are TRBV5-4 and TRBJ2-1; 8 bases match TRBD2. V was clipped by 3 bases and J by 7 bases; unmatched bases: 6. The CDR3 has 14 residues. The germline CDR1 and CDR2 sequences are SGHNT and YYREEE (reference sequence). CDR3 sequence (DNA): TGTGCCAGCAGCTCTTCCGGGACTAGGAATGAGCAGTTCTTC. Translated, it gives CASSSSGTRNEQFF.

The rearrangement uses TRBV9 and TRBJ2-3, with 10 nucleotides matching TRBD2. This CDR3 has 15 residues. Unmatched junction bases numbered 3, after V lost 3 bases and J lost 2 bases. Germline V CDR1 and CDR2: SGDLS, YYNGEE. The CDR3 is CASSGGTSVTDTQYF. The CDR3 DNA follows: TGTGCCAGCAGCGGAGGGACTAGCGTCACAGATACGCAGTATTTT.

This chain links TRBV6-1 with TRBJ1-1; no definite D call. Trimming took off 5 bases at V and 11 bases at J, with 12 bases between the two ends. The CDR3 totals 11 residues. Per germline, CDR1 MNHNS and CDR2 SASEGT. The CDR3 protein is CASSYSRWAFF. CDR3 DNA: TGTGCCAGCAGTTACAGCAGGTGGGCTTTCTTT.

The rearrangement joins TRBV2 to TRBJ2-1; TRBD1 agrees at 9 bases. Germline V gene sequence: CDR1 SNHLY, CDR2 FYNNEI. The CDR3 covers 15 residues. V lost 5 bases to trimming and J lost 2 bases; unmatched junction nucleotides: 4. The CDR3 sequence: CASSITGGTYNEQFF. The CDR3 region has the DNA TGTGCCAGCAGTATAACAGGGGGCACCTACAATGAGCAGTTCTTC.

The chain has TRBV9 and TRBJ1-2; maybe TRBD1 (6 bases). V lost 2 bases, J lost 4 bases, and 18 bases lay in between. This CDR3 has 16 amino acids. Germline V gene lookup returns CDR1 SGDLS and CDR2 YYNGEE. Here the CDR3 reads CASSVQAIQGSYGYTF. CDR3 DNA: TGTGCCAGCAGCGTTCAGGCGATACAGGGTTCCTATGGCTACACCTTC.